This T cell receptor (beta chain) was identified in a study of T cells after yellow fever vaccination. Study-wide background: SMART-Seq v4 Ultra Low Input handled preparation of low-cell-number fractions. General observations from the study: Post-booster reappearance was seen for most primary-vaccination clones (roughly 97% CD4, roughly 88% CD8).

A remark on this clonotype: Its antigen is currently unknown.

Universal primer sites and UMIs were introduced during 5'RACE template-switching synthesis of TCR cDNA. TCRdb called the 5' RACE reads again in MiXCR, with one record for every CDR3 protein. The table records 150,000 to 200,000 distinct CDR3 sequences, approximately 6.2% of them present only once. V gave up 5 bases and J gave up 6 bases, with 10 bases separating them. The germline V gene has CDR1 MNHEY and CDR2 SVGAGI. The CDR3 has 13 residues. This specimen consisted of CD4+ T cells sorted from PBMCs, obtained on the day of the first yellow fever vaccination. The rearrangement joins TRBV6-5 to TRBJ1-4; D unresolved. This receptor was taken from a man between 18 and 29 years old who received the YFV17D yellow fever vaccine. CDR3 sequence: CASSTPGDEKLFF. The CDR3 DNA reads TGTGCCAGCAGTACTCCGGGAGATGAAAAACTGTTTTTT.